This TCR beta chain was captured by sequencing in a study of a mutant IDH1 vaccine in newly diagnosed glioma. Whole-study context: Vaccine administration was initiated 4-6 weeks following radiotherapy alone, or with temozolomide cycles. Those enrolled had earlier been treated with radiotherapy, temozolomide, or both, mostly both.

Whole-study findings and limits: Of the patients, 85% to 95% had vaccine-induced immune responses.

The CDR3 extends over 17 amino acids. Germline CDR1 is SGHRS and CDR2 is YFSETQ. Unmatched junction bases numbered 13, after V lost 4 bases and J lost 9 bases. On this clone: Its antigen is not known.

Time point reported: week 11, during vaccination. It was 300 ug of mutant IDH1 20-mer peptide that made up each vaccine dose, given with topical imiquimod. Clones were sequenced by immunoSEQ multiplex PCR, and TCRdb holds only the in-frame ones, with some missing. The data show about 120,000 clones, with around four fifths seen just once and about 5.5% held by the top ten. The sequence derives from a middle-aged man with glioma. The sequenced sample was PBMCs, obtained from a glioma patient whose treatment included an IDH1 peptide vaccine. The J gene is TRBJ2-1, the V gene TRBV5-1; 13 positions agree with TRBD2. The CDR3 loop is CASSPGTSGTLQTEQFF. The CDR3 nucleotides are TGCGCCAGCAGCCCAGGGACTAGCGGGACCCTCCAGACTGAGCAGTTCTTC.